The TCR beta chain described here comes from a study of blood T cell repertoires in COVID-19. Study in general: The origin of the acute and convalescent COVID-19 samples was the United States, Italy and Spain.

Participants were aged about 18 to 90 years, lived in some 23 US areas, and enrolled virtually. What the recovered Cohort 3 donors had was two negative PCRs, clearance, or symptom resolution. The length of the CDR3 is 14 residues. The germline V gene encodes CDR1 SGHDT and CDR2 YYEEEE. Trimming stripped 6 bases from V and 3 bases from J, with 15 bases between. Authors' analysis steps: Amplification of reference gene primers was used by the study to estimate nucleated cell counts. Measured with immunoSEQ multiplex PCR; TCRdb has only the in-frame clones, and not every one. Clonal size and the V and J genes are those of that table, whereas D and trimming came from the DNA. Of approximately 170,000 clones listed, about 80% are singletons.

The sequence was obtained from a man in his fifties who had recovered from COVID-19. The chain has TRBV5-6 and TRBJ1-1, with D tentatively TRBD1 (6 bases). What was sequenced was PBMCs or T cells enriched from blood (not recorded which). CDR3 sequence: CASISQGWDTEAFF. The CDR3 DNA follows: TGTGCCAGCATCTCACAGGGCTGGGACACTGAAGCTTTCTTT.